What follows describes a single TCR beta chain. Random hexamers served to reverse transcribe roughly 0.5 to 1 ug RNA. Across 54 Vbeta and 13 Jbeta, immunoSEQ multiplex PCR amplified TCR beta CDR3. One entry per CDR3 protein results from TCRdb running MiXCR on the immunoSEQ multiplex PCR reads. Here the sample spans roughly 84,000 distinct CDR3 sequences, roughly 95% being singletons. The data were taken from a study of CD8 T cells in Susac syndrome. J gave up 0 bases and V 2 bases, and 4 bases lay outside the gene matches. This CDR3 is built from 15 residues. Germline V CDR1 and CDR2: DFQATT, SNEGSKA (reference sequence).

This chain connects TRBV20-1 to TRBJ1-1; 9 bases align to TRBD1. The sequencing sample was made of CD8+ T cells from PBMCs. The origin of this receptor is a human donor with Susac syndrome. CDR3 DNA: TGCAGTGCTAGATCCGGACAGGGGATGAACACTGAAGCTTTCTTT. This encodes CSARSGQGMNTEAFF.